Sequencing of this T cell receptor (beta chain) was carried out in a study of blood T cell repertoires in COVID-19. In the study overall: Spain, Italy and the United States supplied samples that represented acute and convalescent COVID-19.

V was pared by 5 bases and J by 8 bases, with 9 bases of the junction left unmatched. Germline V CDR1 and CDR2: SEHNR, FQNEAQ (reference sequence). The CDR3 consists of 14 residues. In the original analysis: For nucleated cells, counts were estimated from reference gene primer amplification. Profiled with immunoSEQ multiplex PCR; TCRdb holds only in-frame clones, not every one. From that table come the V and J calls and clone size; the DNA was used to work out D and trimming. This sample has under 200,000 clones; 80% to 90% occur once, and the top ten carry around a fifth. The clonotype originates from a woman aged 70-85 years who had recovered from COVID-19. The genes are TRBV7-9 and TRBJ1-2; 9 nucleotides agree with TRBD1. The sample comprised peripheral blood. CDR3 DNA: TGTGCCAGCAGCCCTACGGGACAGGGACGGGGCTACACCTTC. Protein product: CASSPTGQGRGYTF.